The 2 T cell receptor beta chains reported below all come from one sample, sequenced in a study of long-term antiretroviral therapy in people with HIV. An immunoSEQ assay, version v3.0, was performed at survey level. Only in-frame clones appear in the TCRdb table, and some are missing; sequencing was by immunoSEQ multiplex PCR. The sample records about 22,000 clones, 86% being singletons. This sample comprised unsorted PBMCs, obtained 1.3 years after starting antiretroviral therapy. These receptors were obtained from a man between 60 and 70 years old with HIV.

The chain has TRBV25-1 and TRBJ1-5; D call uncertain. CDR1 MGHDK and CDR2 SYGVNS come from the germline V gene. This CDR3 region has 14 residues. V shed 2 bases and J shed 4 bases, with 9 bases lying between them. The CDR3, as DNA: TGTGCCAGCAGTGAAGGAATGGGGAATCAGCCCCAGCATTTT. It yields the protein CASSEGMGNQPQHF.

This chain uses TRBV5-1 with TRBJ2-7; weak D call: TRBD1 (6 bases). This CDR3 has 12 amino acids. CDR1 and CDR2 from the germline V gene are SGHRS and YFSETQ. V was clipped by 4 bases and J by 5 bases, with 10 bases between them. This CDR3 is CASSRDIHEQYF. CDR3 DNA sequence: TGCGCCAGCAGCCGGGACATCCACGAGCAGTACTTC.